One sample yielded the 8 T cell receptor beta chains listed below, sequenced in a study of T cell responses to AZD1222 COVID-19 vaccine. Generated by immunoSEQ multiplex PCR, the TCRdb table keeps only in-frame clones and is missing some. The sample carries about 150,000 clones, about 91% recorded once. Source: peripheral blood, taken on day 0 of AZD1222 vaccination. These receptors were taken from an adult in good health.

The chain is built from TRBV5-1 and TRBJ1-6; 7 positions match TRBD1. This CDR3 is built from 18 residues. The V segment lost 4 bases and the J segment 6 bases; nucleotides outside the gene matches: 16. CDR1 SGHRS and CDR2 YFSETQ come from the germline V gene. The CDR3 nucleotides are TGCGCCAGCAGCACCACCCATGGTGCGACAGGGTCTAATTCACCCCTCCACTTT. Its protein is CASSTTHGATGSNSPLHF.

The rearrangement links TRBV4-1 to TRBJ1-4, with 7 bases matching TRBD1. Germline values: CDR1 MGHRA, CDR2 YSYEKL. The CDR3 sequence is 14 residues long. J lost 14 bases, V lost 4 bases, and 13 bases had no gene match. CDR3 region: CASSLRDSASRLFF. CDR3 nucleotides: TGCGCCAGCAGCCTCCGGGACAGCGCCTCCCGTCTGTTTTTT.

The chain joins TRBV28 to TRBJ1-2; the D gene is possibly TRBD1 (6 bases). The CDR3 spans 11 residues. CDR1 MDHEN and CDR2 SYDVKM come from the germline V gene. The germline V and J ends were trimmed by 8 bases and 8 bases, with 12 bases remaining between them. The CDR3 reads CASLQGSGYTF. In DNA form, the CDR3 reads TGTGCCAGCCTGCAGGGGAGCGGCTACACCTTC.

This clone showed up just a few times. The chain joins TRBV5-4 to TRBJ1-2; tentatively, D is TRBD1 (6 bases). The germline V and J ends were trimmed by 4 bases and 2 bases, with 12 bases remaining between them. There are 14 residues in the CDR3. Per germline, CDR1 SGHNT and CDR2 YYREEE (reference sequence). CDR3 region: CASSGKGGNYGYTF. In DNA form, the CDR3 reads TGTGCCAGCAGCGGCAAAGGGGGGAACTATGGCTACACCTTC.

This chain links TRBV3-1 (or the pseudogene TRBV3-2) with TRBJ1-3; TRBD1 is a possible D gene (6 bases). Trimming cost V 4 bases and J 0 bases, with 16 bases left between them. The CDR3 contains 17 residues. Per germline, CDR1 LGHDT and CDR2 YNNKEL (reference sequence). The CDR3 region is CASSLGPGAHSGNTIYF. DNA of the CDR3: TGTGCCAGCAGCCTGGGCCCAGGGGCTCACTCTGGAAACACCATATATTTT.

As DNA, the CDR3 is TGTGCCAGCAGCGTAGGAATGAGGAACACTGAAGCTTTCTTT. Protein sequence: CASSVGMRNTEAFF. The chain joins TRBV2 to TRBJ1-1; no clear D gene. Germline CDR1 and CDR2: SNHLY and FYNNEI. CDR3 size: 14 residues. Trimming removed 6 bases from V and 1 base from J, with 12 bases in between.

The chain combines TRBV18 with TRBJ1-5; 9 bases are a match to TRBD1. Germline V gives CDR1 KGHSH, CDR2 LQKENI. The J segment lost 2 bases and the V segment lost 4 bases, leaving 9 bases of the junction unmatched. The CDR3 is made up of 17 amino acids. The CDR3 spells CASSHRDRVGGNQPQHF. As DNA, the CDR3 is TGTGCCAGCTCACACCGGGACAGGGTTGGTGGCAATCAGCCCCAGCATTTT.

This clone came up once. The rearrangement joins TRBV19 to TRBJ2-2, with D unclear. V lost 10 bases to trimming and J lost 6 bases, with 12 bases between them. Germline loops: CDR1 LNHDA, CDR2 SQIVND (reference sequence). The CDR3 totals 12 residues. CDR3 in amino acids: CATLSNPGELFF. CDR3 nucleotides: TGTGCCACTCTTAGTAATCCCGGGGAGCTGTTTTTT.